Presented here are 9 T cell receptor beta chains from one specimen sequenced in a study of cytomegalovirus exposure and HLA in healthy donors. Vbeta (60) and Jbeta (13) primers were used in the PCR. Assay: immunoSEQ multiplex PCR; the TCRdb copy retains only in-frame clones and omits some. The table lists 150,000 to 200,000 clones, around four fifths of them singletons. The sample consisted of PBMCs. The receptors shown here come from a male donor in good health and CMV-seropositive.

The chain carries TRBV7-8 and TRBJ1-6, with a possible D match to TRBD1 (5 bases). This CDR3 comprises 13 residues. Germline lookup yields CDR1 SGHVS and CDR2 FQNEAQ. V lost 7 bases and J 6 bases, leaving 10 bases between the germline ends. The CDR3 reads CASTPGLNSPLHF. The DNA of the CDR3 is TGTGCCAGCACCCCAGGGCTTAATTCACCCCTCCACTTT.

The rearrangement uses TRBV19 and TRBJ2-3; D remains unclear. Germline loops: CDR1 LNHDA, CDR2 SQIVND (reference sequence). The CDR3 extends over 13 amino acids. V was cut by 10 bases and J by 0 bases, with 11 bases left in between. CDR3 DNA: TGTGCCACCCAAGGAGATAGCACAGATACGCAGTATTTT. Translated: CATQGDSTDTQYF.

The genes are TRBV2 and TRBJ2-3; 13 bases are a match to TRBD2. Germline CDR1 reads SNHLY; CDR2 reads FYNNEI. The V segment lost 7 bases and the J segment 6 bases; nucleotides outside the gene matches: 4. CDR3 size: 14 residues. CDR3 sequence reads: CASKGLAGPDTQYF. CDR3 nucleotide sequence: TGTGCCAGCAAGGGACTAGCGGGGCCCGATACGCAGTATTTT.

The V call is TRBV25-1, the J call TRBJ1-4; 9 bases align to TRBD1. CDR3 length equals 15 residues. After removal of 8 bases from V and 8 bases from J, the junction contained 12 bases not matched to a gene. The germline V gene has CDR1 MGHDK and CDR2 SYGVNS. In DNA, the CDR3 is TGTGCCAGCGCCGCTCTACAGGGGGCCGGGGAAAAACTGTTTTTT. Its protein product is CASAALQGAGEKLFF.

The V gene is TRBV29-1, the J gene TRBJ2-7; 8 bases fit TRBD1. Germline trimming cut 5 bases from V and 4 bases from J; bases unmatched to any gene: 7. The CDR3 is made up of 13 amino acids. Germline loops: CDR1 SQVTM, CDR2 ANQGSEA. Written as DNA, the CDR3 is TGCAGCGTTTACCGACAGGGGACTTACGAGCAGTACTTC. Translated: CSVYRQGTYEQYF.

V gene TRBV5-1 combines with J gene TRBJ1-3; D call uncertain. The CDR3 sequence is 14 residues long. V was shortened by 0 bases and J by 8 bases, with 12 bases between the two germline ends. The germline CDR1 and CDR2 sequences are SGHRS and YFSETQ. The chain's CDR3 is CASSLGGRRDTIYF. Written as DNA, the CDR3 is TGCGCCAGCAGCTTGGGGGGAAGGAGGGACACCATATATTTT.

CDR3 DNA sequence: TGTGCCAGCAGCTTAGTGGCAGGGGGCGACTATGGCTACACCTTC. Translation gives CASSLVAGGDYGYTF. The chain has TRBV7-2 and TRBJ1-2; 8 nucleotides line up with TRBD1. V was clipped by 1 base and J by 3 bases; unmatched bases: 4. CDR1 and CDR2 (germline): SGHTA, FQGNSA. The CDR3 is 15 residues long.

The chain couples TRBV7-3 to TRBJ2-5; 8 bases match TRBD1. V gave up 2 bases and J gave up 5 bases; unmatched junction bases: 4. Germline loops: CDR1 SGHTA, CDR2 FQGTGA. This CDR3 contains 14 residues. Here the CDR3 reads CASSLAGGSETQYF. CDR3 DNA sequence: TGTGCCAGCAGCTTAGCAGGGGGCTCGGAGACCCAGTACTTC.

The V gene is TRBV9, the J gene TRBJ2-2; TRBD2 agrees at 7 bases. Trimming removed 3 bases from V and 1 base from J; junction bases left unmatched: 12. From germline, CDR1 is SGDLS and CDR2 YYNGEE. This CDR3 has 18 amino acids. The CDR3 DNA reads as TGTGCCAGCAGCGGCCCCATGGGAGGGAGAGGGAACACCGGGGAGCTGTTTTTT. Translation: CASSGPMGGRGNTGELFF. The complete variable domain, with remaining parts taken from reference TRBV9 and TRBJ2-2, reads DSGVTQTPKHLITATGQRVTLRCSPRSGDLSVYWYQQSLDQGLQFLIQYYNGEERAKGNILERFSAQQFPDLHSELNLSSLELGDSALYFCASSGPMGGRGNTGELFFGEGSRLTVL.